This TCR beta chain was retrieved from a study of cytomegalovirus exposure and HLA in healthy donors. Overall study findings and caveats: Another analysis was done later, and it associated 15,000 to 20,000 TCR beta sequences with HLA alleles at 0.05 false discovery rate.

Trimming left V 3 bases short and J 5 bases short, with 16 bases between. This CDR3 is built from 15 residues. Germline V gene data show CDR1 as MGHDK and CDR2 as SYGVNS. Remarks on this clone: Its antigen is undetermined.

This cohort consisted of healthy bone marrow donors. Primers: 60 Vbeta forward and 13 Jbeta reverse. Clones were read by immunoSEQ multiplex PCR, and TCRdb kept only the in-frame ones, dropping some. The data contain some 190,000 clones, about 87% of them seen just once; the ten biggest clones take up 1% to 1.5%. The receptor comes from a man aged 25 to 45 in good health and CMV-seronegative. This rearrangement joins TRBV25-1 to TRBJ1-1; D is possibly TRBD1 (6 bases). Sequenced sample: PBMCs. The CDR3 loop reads CASSDLSAGETEAFF. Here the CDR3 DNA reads TGTGCCAGCAGTGACTTGTCGGCAGGGGAGACTGAAGCTTTCTTT.